Presented here are 6 T cell receptor beta chains from one specimen sequenced in a study of blood T cell repertoires in COVID-19. Repertoires were generated with immunoSEQ multiplex PCR, while TCRdb's copy carries only in-frame clones and drops some. The data show fewer than 250,000 clones, with roughly 85% seen just once and 3.8% held by the top ten. The sequencing sample was made of PBMCs or T cells enriched from blood (not recorded which). The receptor set was obtained from a woman between 40 and 50 years old with acute COVID-19.

This sequence joins TRBV28 and TRBJ1-6; 8 bases are a match to TRBD1. Germline CDR1 MDHEN, CDR2 SYDVKM. The CDR3 has 15 residues. Losses at the gene ends were 5 bases for V and 9 bases for J; bases not matched to a gene: 9. CDR3 sequence (DNA): TGTGCCAGCAGTCCATGGACAGGGCCTAGTTCACCCCTCCACTTT. This gives the protein CASSPWTGPSSPLHF.

The chain recombines TRBV7-9 with TRBJ2-3, with D possibly TRBD2 on 6 matching bases. V lost 5 bases to trimming and J lost 5 bases, with 20 bases between them. Germline lookup yields CDR1 SEHNR and CDR2 FQNEAQ (reference sequence). This CDR3 comprises 16 residues. CDR3 protein: CASSPGSGERGDTQYF. The CDR3 DNA reads TGTGCCAGCAGCCCCGGGTCGGGAGAGAGGGGAGATACGCAGTATTTT.

This chain uses TRBV19 with TRBJ2-4; 7 nucleotides match TRBD1. The CDR3 has 16 amino acids. After removal of 5 bases from V and 3 bases from J, the junction contained 10 bases not matched to a gene. Germline V lookup: CDR1 LNHDA, CDR2 SQIVND (reference sequence). In nucleotides, the CDR3 is TGTGCCAGTAGTCCTATGGACAGGCCGGGCAAAAACATTCAGTACTTC. Protein sequence: CASSPMDRPGKNIQYF.

In this sample, this clone turned up once. The chain couples TRBV4-2 to TRBJ2-3, with a weak D call TRBD2 (5 bases). The CDR3 spans 16 residues. Germline-derived CDR1 and CDR2 are LGHNA and YNFKEQ. V was clipped by 1 base and J by 0 bases, with 11 bases between them. The chain's CDR3 is CASSQASGTSTDTQYF. CDR3 nucleotides: TGTGCCAGCAGCCAAGCAAGCGGTACTAGCACAGATACGCAGTATTTT.

This clone was detected a few times. The V gene is TRBV28, the J gene TRBJ2-7, with a possible D match to TRBD1 (7 bases). Germline V gives CDR1 MDHEN, CDR2 SYDVKM. This CDR3 region has 15 residues. Trimming cost V 0 bases and J 3 bases, with 12 bases left between them. The CDR3 region has the DNA TGTGCCAGCAGTTTATGGTCAGGGGGGCACTACGAGCAGTACTTC. It codes for CASSLWSGGHYEQYF.

The chain combines TRBV7-3 with TRBJ2-1; 13 nucleotides line up with TRBD2. This CDR3 region has 20 residues. From germline, CDR1 is SGHTA and CDR2 FQGTGA. Germline trimming cut 4 bases from V and 0 bases from J; bases unmatched to any gene: 12. The CDR3 DNA follows: TGTGCCAGCAGCTCCAGACTAGCGGGAGGTCACCGAAGCTCCTACAATGAGCAGTTCTTC. Residues: CASSSRLAGGHRSSYNEQFF.